The rows below give T cell receptor beta chains drawn from one sample of a study of control samples from healthy donors and cancer patients. The assay was immunoSEQ multiplex PCR, and TCRdb's table has in-frame clones only and misses some. This table has 130,000 to 150,000 clones, about nine tenths appearing once. The material sequenced was blood. Receptors originate from a young man in good health. CDR3s include the opening cysteine and the closing phenylalanine or tryptophan. The D gene is left open where the match is weak. Only some rows state a clone size, as once, few, many or a class for expanded clones.

cdr3_nt,cdr3_aa,d_call,j_call,v_call,clone_size
TGTGCCAGCAGCCAAGGAGGACTAGCGGGAAATGAGCAGTTCTTC,CASSQGGLAGNEQFF,TRBD2,TRBJ2-1,TRBV4-2,once
TGCGCCAGCAGCTTGACTCATACCGGACAGGACATCGAGCAGTACTTC,CASSLTHTGQDIEQYF,TRBD1,TRBJ2-7,TRBV5-1,-
TGTGCCAGCTCACCACTACCCGGGAGCCGGGGCACCGGGGAGCTGTTTTTT,CASSPLPGSRGTGELFF,-,TRBJ2-2,TRBV18,-
TGTGCCAGCAGTCATAGGGTGGGCGGCTACACCTTC,CASSHRVGGYTF,-,TRBJ1-2,TRBV5-4,-
TGTGCCAGCAGTTTTACGACTAGGAACACTGAAGCTTTCTTT,CASSFTTRNTEAFF,-,TRBJ1-1,TRBV28,-
TGTGCCAGCAGCTCCCCGACATTGATAGAAGCCCAGTACTTC,CASSSPTLIEAQYF,-,TRBJ2-5,TRBV28,-
TGTGCCAGCAGTTCTTACAGGGGGATCTGGGATGGCTACACCTTC,CASSSYRGIWDGYTF,TRBD1,TRBJ1-2,TRBV28,-
TGTGCCAGCACTCCCGGGGGACAAGGAGATGGCTACACCTTC,CASTPGGQGDGYTF,-,TRBJ1-2,TRBV2,-
TGCGCCAGCACCCCGGGACCGGGAAACACTGAAGCTTTCTTT,CASTPGPGNTEAFF,-,TRBJ1-1,TRBV4-1,-
TGCGCCAGCAGCTTTTGGGGGAGGGCCGTCGATGAGCAGTTCTTC,CASSFWGRAVDEQFF,TRBD2,TRBJ2-1,TRBV5-1,-
TGTGCCAGCAGTCCTCCGGGCGCCGTGGCCAACGTCCTGACTTTC,CASSPPGAVANVLTF,-,TRBJ2-6,TRBV6-5,-
TGTGCCAGCACCCCCACTGGGGAATATGGCTACACCTTC,CASTPTGEYGYTF,-,TRBJ1-2,TRBV7-2,-
TGTGCCAGCAGCAAAAAGGGGGTCGCCTACGAGCAGTACTTC,CASSKKGVAYEQYF,-,TRBJ2-7,TRBV27,once
TGCGCCAGCAGCTTTGAACAGGGGATTCAAGAGACCCAGTACTTC,CASSFEQGIQETQYF,TRBD1,TRBJ2-5,TRBV5-1,-
TGTGCCAGCAGTTCAAGGACAGGGGATACTGGTGAAGCTTTCTTT,CASSSRTGDTGEAFF,TRBD1,TRBJ1-1,TRBV2,-
TGTGCCAGCAGTTTTGATGGGTCCACAGATACGCAGTATTTT,CASSFDGSTDTQYF,-,TRBJ2-3,TRBV6-5,-
TGCGCCAGCAGCTTAAAGACAAGCTCCTACGAGCAGTACTTC,CASSLKTSSYEQYF,-,TRBJ2-7,TRBV5-1,-
TGTGCCAGCAGCTTAGAGTCTAGCGACCACTCCTACGAGCAGTACTTC,CASSLESSDHSYEQYF,-,TRBJ2-7,TRBV7-2,-
TGTGCCAGCTCTATTTTAAGGGGAGCTGGGTCTTACAATGAGCAGTTCTTC,CASSILRGAGSYNEQFF,-,TRBJ2-1,TRBV2,-
TGTGCCAGCAGGGCACAGGGGGCGCGTAGTGAAAAACTGTTTTTT,CASRAQGARSEKLFF,TRBD1,TRBJ1-4,TRBV28,-
TGTGCCAGCAGCCCAAGACCGGCAGGGGGTAGCGGGGAGCTGTTTTTT,CASSPRPAGGSGELFF,TRBD1,TRBJ2-2,TRBV7-8,-
TGCAGTGCTCTAACAGGCTACGAGCAGTACTTC,CSALTGYEQYF,-,TRBJ2-7,TRBV20-1,-
TGTGCCAGCAGTCGAATCGACACTGAAGCTTTCTTT,CASSRIDTEAFF,-,TRBJ1-1,TRBV2,-
TGTGCCAGCAGTGGAGGCAGGGATTCGGATACGCAGTATTTT,CASSGGRDSDTQYF,-,TRBJ2-3,TRBV6-4,-